This TCR beta chain was retrieved from a study of cytomegalovirus exposure and HLA in healthy donors. Study in general: The study placed 80% to 85% of its roughly 410 genotyped donors in the Caucasian-associated ancestry cluster.

Deletions cut 0 bases from V and 3 bases from J, with 6 bases between. The CDR3 is 13 residues long. Germline V lookup: CDR1 MNHNS, CDR2 SASEGT. A remark on this clone: No antigen is known for it. Other nucleotide sequences in the sample specify the same CDR3.

General study points: Across donors, presence/absence analyses took sequencing depth to be roughly uniform. Most of the TCR beta V segments (in an earlier analysis) were productive either about 87% or about 30% of the time.

PCR amplification relied on 60 Vbeta primers (plus 13 Jbeta primers). Using immunoSEQ multiplex PCR, the repertoire was profiled, and TCRdb retains in-frame clones only, with some absent. The data hold fewer than 200,000 clones, with approximately 77% observed a single time. This chain uses TRBV6-1 with TRBJ2-7; perhaps TRBD1 as D (5 bases). The receptor was derived from a man in his forties or fifties in good health and CMV-seropositive. The specimen was PBMCs. CDR3 in DNA: TGTGCCAGCAGTGAAGCTGACAGCTACGAGCAGTACTTC. Amino acid sequence: CASSEADSYEQYF.